This TCR beta chain is drawn from a study of blood T cell repertoires in COVID-19. Overall study context: Some COVID-19 samples were acute and others convalescent; all came from the United States, Italy and Spain. PBMCs, B-cell-depleted T cells, or T cells provided the cDNA or gDNA that made up the material.

In the original processing: Nucleated cell number was recorded as an estimate derived from reference gene primer amplification. The protocol was immunoSEQ multiplex PCR, while the TCRdb copy is restricted to in-frame clones and leaves out a portion. That table is the source of V, J and clone size, and D and trimming were worked out from the DNA. The repertoire holds fewer than 350,000 clones, with approximately 80% as singletons. Germline V lookup: CDR1 MNHEY, CDR2 SVGAGI. V shed 8 bases and J 6 bases; nucleotides not matched to a gene: 6. The CDR3 consists of 13 residues. This clonotype was sampled from a woman aged 55-70 years with active or convalescent COVID-19. V gene TRBV6-5 combines with J gene TRBJ2-2; 7 bases map to TRBD1. The specimen was peripheral blood. CDR3 coding DNA: TGTGCCAGCGACAGGGTGCGTCCCGGGGAGCTGTTTTTT. It encodes CASDRVRPGELFF.